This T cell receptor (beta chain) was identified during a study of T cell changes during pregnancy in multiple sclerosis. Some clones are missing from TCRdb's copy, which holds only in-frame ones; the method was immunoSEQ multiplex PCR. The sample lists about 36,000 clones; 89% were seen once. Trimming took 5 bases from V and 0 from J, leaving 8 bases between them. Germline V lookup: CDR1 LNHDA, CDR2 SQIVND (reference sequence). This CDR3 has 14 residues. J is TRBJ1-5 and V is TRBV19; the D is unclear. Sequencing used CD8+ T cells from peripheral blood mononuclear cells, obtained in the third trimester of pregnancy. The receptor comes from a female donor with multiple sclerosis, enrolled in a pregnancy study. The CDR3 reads CASSASDSNQPQHF. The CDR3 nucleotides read TGTGCCAGTAGTGCTAGTGATAGCAATCAGCCCCAGCATTTT. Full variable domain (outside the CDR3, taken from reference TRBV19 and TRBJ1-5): DGGITQSPKYLFRKEGQNVTLSCEQNLNHDAMYWYRQDPGQGLRLIYYSQIVNDFQKGDIAEGYSVSREKKESFPLTVTSAQKNPTAFYLCASSASDSNQPQHFGDGTRLSIL.